The entry that follows covers one T cell receptor (beta chain) sequence. This sample was taken from a study of blood T cell repertoires in COVID-19. About the study: From the United States, Italy and Spain came samples of acute and convalescent COVID-19. The cDNA or gDNA used as material had been derived from T cells, B-cell-depleted T cells, or PBMCs.

Original processing notes: The authors estimated nucleated cell counts from reference gene primer amplification. This table comes from immunoSEQ multiplex PCR, and its TCRdb copy is limited to in-frame clones, with some not included. V and J calls and clone size are copied from that table; D and trimming were computed from the DNA. The data hold over 5,500 clones, with over 75% observed a single time. There are 15 residues in the CDR3. Germline V lookup: CDR1 LNHDA, CDR2 SQIVND (reference sequence). With V trimmed by 6 bases and J by 4 bases, 7 bases remained unmatched. Sequencing used peripheral blood. This sequence was found in a human donor in a cohort sampled during active COVID-19. The rearrangement links TRBV19 to TRBJ2-3; 10 nucleotides line up with TRBD2. For the CDR3, the DNA is TGTGCCAGTAGCCTAGCGGGAGTTGGTGCAGATACGCAGTATTTT. This gives the protein CASSLAGVGADTQYF.